Each of the 13 T cell receptor beta chains below was sequenced from the same sample in a study of human T cells and chemical hapten exposure. Time point reported: patch test 1, 2 weeks after DPC sensitization. Treatment given: therapeutic diphenylcyclopropenone sensitization with weekly scalp DPC. Using its own MiXCR run on the RACE reads, TCRdb lists one record per CDR3 protein. The sample carries roughly 120,000 distinct CDR3 sequences, around 15% recorded once. The specimen comprised whole blood, sampled in connection with sensitization to the hapten diphenylcyclopropenone (DPC). These receptors were collected from a man younger than 30 with alopecia areata. Some clones in this sample may be carry-over from other donors' samples.

The DNA for the CDR3 is TGCAGCGTTGAAGTAACAGATACGCAGTATTTT. It encodes CSVEVTDTQYF. The rearrangement joins TRBV29-1 to TRBJ2-3; D is uncertain. V lost 1 base, J lost 3 bases, and 2 bases lay in between. The CDR3 covers 11 residues. Germline V gene sequence: CDR1 SQVTM, CDR2 ANQGSEA.

The chain has TRBV6-1 and TRBJ2-7, with D hard to call. V was clipped by 8 bases and J by 7 bases, with 21 bases between them. Germline loops: CDR1 MNHNS, CDR2 SASEGT. CDR3 length: 14 residues. The CDR3 sequence is CASSLSLTKGEQYV. In DNA form, the CDR3 reads TGTGCCAGCTCGCTATCCCTTACAAAAGGGGAGCAGTACGTC.

This chain links TRBV7-6 with TRBJ2-3; 10 positions match TRBD2. Germline V gene data show CDR1 as SGHVS and CDR2 as FNYEAQ. Trimming removed 4 bases from V and 2 bases from J; junction bases left unmatched: 6. The CDR3 runs to 16 residues. The DNA for the CDR3 is TGTGCCAGCAGCTATCTAGCGGGGGAGGACACAGATACGCAGTATTTT. Amino acid sequence: CASSYLAGEDTDTQYF. Combining the CDR3 with reference TRBV7-6 and TRBJ2-3 gives the whole variable domain GAGVSQSPRYKVTKRGQDVALRCDPISGHVSLYWYRQALGQGPEFLTYFNYEAQQDKSGLPNDRFSAERPEGSISTLTIQRTEQRDSAMYRCASSYLAGEDTDTQYFGPGTRLTVL.

The rearrangement uses TRBV5-1 and TRBJ2-3; D remains unclear. The germline gives CDR1 SGHRS, CDR2 YFSETQ. Trimming took 4 bases from V and 1 from J, leaving 10 bases between them. The CDR3 is made up of 14 amino acids. The CDR3 DNA sequence: TGCGCCAGCAGCGACCACTCCCGCACAGATACGCAGTATTTT. This codes for CASSDHSRTDTQYF.

This clonotype has a handful of counts. The chain carries TRBV10-3 and TRBJ1-1; D may be TRBD1 (5 bases). The CDR3 length is 14 residues. Germline CDR1 is ENHRY and CDR2 is SYGVKD. V shed 7 bases and J shed 0 bases, with 12 bases lying between them. As DNA, the CDR3 is TGTGCCATCAACAAGGGACCGATGAACACTGAAGCTTTCTTT. Protein: CAINKGPMNTEAFF.

Written as DNA, the CDR3 is TGCGCCAGCAGCCAAGTTCTTCCGGGTCAGCCCCAGCATTTT. This encodes CASSQVLPGQPQHF. The rearrangement joins TRBV4-1 to TRBJ1-5, with D unclear. Trimming took off 1 base at V and 6 bases at J, with 10 bases between the two ends. Germline V CDR1 and CDR2: MGHRA, YSYEKL. The CDR3 length is 14 residues.

This clonotype has just a few counts. J is TRBJ2-7 and V is TRBV11-2; maybe TRBD2 (6 bases). V was clipped by 5 bases and J by 0 bases, with 17 bases between them. The CDR3 runs to 16 residues. Germline CDR1 reads SGHAT; CDR2 reads FQNNGV. Written as DNA, the CDR3 is TGTGCCAGCAGCCCTGGGGGGTGGGAGCGCTCCTACGAGCAGTACTTC. Translated: CASSPGGWERSYEQYF.

Here the CDR3 DNA reads TGCGCCAGCAGCGGAGCCGCGAGGGGGATTTCTGAGACCCAGTACTTC. Protein sequence: CASSGAARGISETQYF. V usage is TRBV5-1 and J usage is TRBJ2-5, with D perhaps matching TRBD1 (6 bases). Trimming left V 4 bases short and J 5 bases short, with 21 bases between. CDR1 is SGHRS, CDR2 YFSETQ, per germline. The CDR3 runs 16 residues.

This clonotype was seen more than once but under ten times. The CDR3 DNA reads TGTGCCAGCTGGACCCCCCCGCCCAAACCCGGGGAGCTGTTTTTT. It specifies CASWTPPPKPGELFF. J is TRBJ2-2 and V is TRBV27; D call uncertain. CDR3 length equals 15 residues. Trimming shortened V by 8 bases and J by 6 bases, and 19 bases separated the two germline ends. In germline, CDR1 is MNHEY, CDR2 SMNVEV (reference sequence).

The rearrangement links TRBV10-3 to TRBJ1-1, with 7 bases that match TRBD1. V dropped 0 bases and J dropped 4; count of bases not matched to a gene: 8. CDR1 is ENHRY and CDR2 is SYGVKD in the germline V gene. The CDR3 runs to 16 residues. The DNA for the CDR3 is TGTGCCATCAGTGAGTCGAAGGGGGCCGGAGGCACTGAAGCTTTCTTT. The encoded protein is CAISESKGAGGTEAFF.

This clonotype was seen a handful of times. CDR3: CASSYSDREIITGELFF. The CDR3 DNA sequence: TGTGCCAGCTCCTACTCGGACAGGGAAATTATTACCGGGGAGCTGTTTTTT. The chain recombines TRBV7-9 with TRBJ2-2, with 8 bases aligning to TRBD1. V lost 8 bases to trimming and J lost 5 bases; unmatched junction nucleotides: 16. Germline V gene sequence: CDR1 SEHNR, CDR2 FQNEAQ (reference sequence). The CDR3 spans 17 residues.

The CDR3 DNA reads TGTGCCAGCAAGACTAGCGGGAAACACAATGAGCAGTTCTTC. It codes for CASKTSGKHNEQFF. J is TRBJ2-1 and V is TRBV27; 11 bases align to TRBD2. The germline V gene encodes CDR1 MNHEY and CDR2 SMNVEV (reference sequence). The CDR3 is 14 residues long. Losses at the gene ends were 7 bases for V and 5 bases for J; bases not matched to a gene: 4.

This clonotype has ten or more counts. The genes are TRBV5-1 and TRBJ2-5; tentatively, D is TRBD2 (6 bases). The CDR3 runs 15 residues. Germline V gene data show CDR1 as SGHRS and CDR2 as YFSETQ. V was cut by 4 bases and J by 4 bases, with 17 bases left in between. Here the CDR3 reads CASSIGTHLAETQYF. The DNA of the CDR3 is TGCGCCAGCAGCATCGGGACTCATCTCGCAGAGACCCAGTACTTC.